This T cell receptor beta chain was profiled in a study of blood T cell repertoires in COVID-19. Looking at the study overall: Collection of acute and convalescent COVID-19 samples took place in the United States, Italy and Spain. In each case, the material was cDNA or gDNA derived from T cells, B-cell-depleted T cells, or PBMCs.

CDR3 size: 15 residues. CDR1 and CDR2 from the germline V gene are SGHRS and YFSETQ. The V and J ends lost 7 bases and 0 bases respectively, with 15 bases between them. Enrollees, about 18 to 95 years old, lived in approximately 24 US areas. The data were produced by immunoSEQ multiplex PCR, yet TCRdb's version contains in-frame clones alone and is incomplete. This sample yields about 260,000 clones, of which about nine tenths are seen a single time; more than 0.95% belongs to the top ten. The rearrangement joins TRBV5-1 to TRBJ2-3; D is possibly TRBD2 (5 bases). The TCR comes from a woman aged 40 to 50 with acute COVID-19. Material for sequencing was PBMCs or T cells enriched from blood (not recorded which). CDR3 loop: CASGGLGSSTDTQYF. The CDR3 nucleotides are TGCGCCAGCGGCGGGTTGGGGTCTAGCACAGATACGCAGTATTTT.